A single sample is the source of the 17 T cell receptor beta chains below, sequenced in a study of beta chain features in type 1 diabetes. Regarding the study as a whole: Shorter TCRB CDR3s, moderately but significantly so, were found in Type 1 diabetes patients in all four CD4+ subsets.

These receptors have no identified antigens. The authors reverse transcribed all of the isolated RNA, so sequencing captured expressed TCRB transcripts. Assay: immunoSEQ multiplex PCR; the TCRdb copy retains only in-frame clones and omits some. The sample shows 240,000 or so clones, 11% to 15% of them seen only once. Sequenced input: naive CD4+ T cells from blood. The receptors derive from a man aged 25 to 40 with type 1 diabetes.

The gene calls are TRBV29-1 and TRBJ1-1; D unclear. Germline V gene sequence: CDR1 SQVTM, CDR2 ANQGSEA. CDR3 size: 13 residues. CDR3 loop: CGTQKEGGTEAFF. DNA of the CDR3: TGCGGCACCCAAAAGGAGGGTGGCACTGAAGCTTTCTTT.

Remarks on this clone: Other DNA sequences in the sample encode the same CDR3. V gene TRBV5-1 combines with J gene TRBJ1-5; D gene uncertain. Germline CDR1 and CDR2: SGHRS and YFSETQ. Between the trimmed V and J ends, which lost 0 bases and 4 bases, there was a span of 8 bases. This CDR3 spans 14 amino acids. The CDR3 DNA is TGCGCCAGCAGCTTGGGGGGAGGTAATCAGCCCCAGCATTTT. It yields the protein CASSLGGGNQPQHF.

This clone was seen a handful of times. This chain uses TRBV5-1 with TRBJ2-3; 8 bases agree with TRBD1. CDR1 and CDR2 (germline): SGHRS, YFSETQ. V gave up 7 bases and J gave up 3 bases; unmatched junction bases: 10. There are 15 residues in the CDR3. Here the CDR3 DNA reads TGCGCCAGCGGACAGGGAGGAGTCGATACAGATACGCAGTATTTT. Translating gives CASGQGGVDTDTQYF.

The genes are TRBV25-1 and TRBJ1-2; no definite D call. The CDR3 sequence is 15 residues long. Deletions cut 3 bases from V and 6 bases from J, with 17 bases between. Germline V lookup: CDR1 MGHDK, CDR2 SYGVNS. The CDR3 here is CASSDPVVGSDGYTF. CDR3 sequence (DNA): TGTGCCAGCAGTGATCCAGTTGTGGGGAGTGATGGCTACACCTTC.

The rearrangement uses TRBV6-6 and TRBJ2-7; TRBD1 matches 9 bases. The V gene's germline CDR1 is MNHNY and CDR2 SVGAGI (reference sequence). This CDR3 has 15 residues. Trimming at V came to 2 bases and at J to 3 bases, leaving 5 bases not matched to a gene. The CDR3 DNA reads as TGTGCCAGCAGTTACCTTCGACAGGGGGACTACGAGCAGTACTTC. It yields the protein CASSYLRQGDYEQYF.

This clone was recorded a few times. This rearrangement joins TRBV5-4 to TRBJ1-1, with 12 bases fitting TRBD1. J lost 4 bases, V lost 0 bases, and 1 base had no gene match. This CDR3 contains 15 residues. CDR1 and CDR2 from the germline V gene are SGHNT and YYREEE (reference sequence). The CDR3: CASSLGGQGATEAFF. CDR3 DNA sequence: TGTGCCAGCAGCTTGGGGGGACAGGGGGCCACTGAAGCTTTCTTT.

The chain couples TRBV9 to TRBJ1-1; 10 positions match TRBD1. V shed 4 bases, J shed 11 bases, and the junction held 17 bases outside the gene matches. Looked up from germline, CDR1 is SGDLS and CDR2 is YYNGEE. This CDR3 is 16 amino acids long. DNA of the CDR3: TGTGCCAGCAGCCGACAGGGGGCCGAAATTGGGGCAAAGGCTTTCTTT. This encodes CASSRQGAEIGAKAFF. The complete variable domain, with remaining parts taken from reference TRBV9 and TRBJ1-1, reads DSGVTQTPKHLITATGQRVTLRCSPRSGDLSVYWYQQSLDQGLQFLIQYYNGEERAKGNILERFSAQQFPDLHSELNLSSLELGDSALYFCASSRQGAEIGAKAFFGQGTRLTVV.

This clone was seen more than once but under ten times. V gene TRBV13 combines with J gene TRBJ2-1; 9 bases align to TRBD2. Trimming took 5 bases from V and 4 from J; bases not matched to a gene: 6. This CDR3 spans 15 amino acids. CDR1 is PRHDT and CDR2 is FYEKMQ in the germline V gene (reference sequence). The CDR3 coding sequence is TGTGCCAGCAGCGACTCTAGCGGGAAATACAATGAGCAGTTCTTC. Its protein product is CASSDSSGKYNEQFF.

This clone was seen a few times. The gene calls are TRBV2 and TRBJ1-2; unclear D gene. Trimming removed 6 bases at V and 0 bases at J, with 8 bases between. The CDR3 has 13 residues. From germline, CDR1 is SNHLY and CDR2 FYNNEI. The DNA of the CDR3 is TGTGCCAGCAGGGGAGGGACTAACTATGGCTACACCTTC. As protein: CASRGGTNYGYTF.

The chain has TRBV28 and TRBJ2-1; 10 bases are shared with TRBD2. Trimming cost V 6 bases and J 8 bases; bases outside gene matches: 7. Germline CDR1 MDHEN, CDR2 SYDVKM. This CDR3 spans 14 amino acids. The CDR3 loop reads CASRSSGSWHEQFF. CDR3 DNA: TGTGCCAGCAGGTCTAGCGGGAGTTGGCATGAGCAGTTCTTC. The variable domain in full, with the rest retrieved from reference TRBV28 and TRBJ2-1, is DVKVTQSSRYLVKRTGEKVFLECVQDMDHENMFWYRQDPGLGLRLIYFSYDVKMKEKGDIPEGYSVSREKKERFSLILESASTNQTSMYLCASRSSGSWHEQFFGPGTRLTVL.

The chain combines TRBV6-5 with TRBJ2-1; 9 positions match TRBD2. The V gene's germline CDR1 is MNHEY and CDR2 SVGAGI. Trimming took 4 bases from V and 5 from J; bases not matched to a gene: 6. The CDR3 loop spans 15 amino acids. CDR3: CASSSPGTSNNEQFF. The DNA of the CDR3 is TGTGCCAGCAGTTCGCCCGGGACTAGCAACAATGAGCAGTTCTTC.

This clone was seen more than once but under ten times. This chain connects TRBV4-1 to TRBJ2-2; 9 bases line up with TRBD2. The germline gives CDR1 MGHRA, CDR2 YSYEKL. Losses at the gene ends were 1 base for V and 5 bases for J; bases not matched to a gene: 8. The length of the CDR3 is 17 residues. CDR3 nucleotide sequence: TGCGCCAGCAGCCAAGGAACCCGACTAGCGGTTACCGGGGAGCTGTTTTTT. Its translation: CASSQGTRLAVTGELFF.

The table lists this clone with a few counts. The CDR3 here is CASSVSNAKPQHF. As DNA, the CDR3 is TGTGCCAGCAGTGTCAGTAATGCCAAGCCCCAGCATTTT. The genes are TRBV6-1 and TRBJ1-5; D unresolved. Germline values: CDR1 MNHNS, CDR2 SASEGT. The V and J ends lost 4 bases and 8 bases respectively, with 12 bases between them. The CDR3 is 13 residues long.

V gene TRBV5-1 combines with J gene TRBJ2-5, with TRBD2 as a possible D gene (5 bases). The germline gives CDR1 SGHRS, CDR2 YFSETQ. V lost 2 bases to trimming and J lost 4 bases, with 9 bases between them. This CDR3 region has 13 residues. Written as DNA, the CDR3 is TGCGCCAGCAGCTTAGAGGGAACAGAGACCCAGTACTTC. As protein: CASSLEGTETQYF.

The rearrangement uses TRBV18 and TRBJ2-7; 12 bases agree with TRBD1. From germline, CDR1 is KGHSH and CDR2 LQKENI. CDR3 length equals 15 residues. V lost 3 bases, J lost 3 bases, and 3 bases stayed unmatched. Here the CDR3 reads CASSPGTGGHYEQYF. CDR3 bases: TGTGCCAGCTCACCCGGGACAGGGGGCCACTACGAGCAGTACTTC.

The chain recombines TRBV29-1 with TRBJ2-3, with D perhaps TRBD1 (6 bases). The CDR3 runs 14 residues. V shed 5 bases and J shed 1 base, with 13 bases lying between them. Germline CDR1 is SQVTM and CDR2 is ANQGSEA. The CDR3: CSVQQDSGTDTQYF. The CDR3 coding sequence is TGCAGCGTTCAACAGGACAGCGGCACAGATACGCAGTATTTT.

This clone was detected only a few times. The V and J genes are TRBV15 and TRBJ1-2; D unclear. This CDR3 is built from 11 residues. Germline loops: CDR1 LNHNV, CDR2 YYDKDF (reference sequence). V was clipped by 5 bases and J by 8 bases, with 9 bases between them. The CDR3 spells CATSHGYGYTF. As DNA, the CDR3 is TGTGCCACCAGCCACGGTTACGGCTACACCTTC.